This T cell receptor (beta chain) was sequenced during a study of T cells in Graves' hyperthyroidism and ophthalmopathy. With respect to this clonotype: Its antigen is undetermined.

RNA transcripts served as the template for amplifying TCR beta CDR3 regions. The HTBI primer set was used in a first-round RT-PCR of the TCR CDR3. TCRdb re-called the multiplex PCR reads with MiXCR, one entry per CDR3 protein. In the table there are approximately 520,000 distinct CDR3 sequences, roughly 20% of which are singletons. The CDR3 covers 14 residues. V was shortened by 10 bases and J by 0 bases, with 13 bases between the two germline ends. The germline gives CDR1 PRHDT, CDR2 FYEKMQ (reference sequence). Orbital computed tomography, thyroid ultrasound, serum thyroxine and TRAb, and clinical symptoms together informed the diagnoses. Extraction of PBMCs used roughly 9.3 ml of fresh peripheral blood. Study observations and caveats: Within blood appeared most thyroid clonotypes that had expanded above 0.001.

The sequenced material came from blood. This sequence originates from a man aged 18 to 35 with Graves' hyperthyroidism. The V and J genes are TRBV13 and TRBJ1-5; tentative D call: TRBD1 (6 bases). CDR3 bases: TGTGCCATCAGGGGATTATATAGCAATCAGCCCCAGCATTTT. It codes for CAIRGLYSNQPQHF.